These 32 T cell receptor beta chains were sequenced from one sample in a study of long-term antiretroviral therapy in people with HIV. Run at survey level, the immunoSEQ assay was version v3.0. Using immunoSEQ multiplex PCR, the repertoire was profiled, and TCRdb retains in-frame clones only, with some absent. This table holds 20,000 to 30,000 clones, about 80% found once. Specimen: unsorted PBMCs, collected 0.7 years before starting antiretroviral therapy. These receptors all stem from a man aged 25 to 40 with HIV.

This clone has a handful of counts. V usage is TRBV19 and J usage is TRBJ2-7; TRBD1 agrees at 7 bases. The CDR3 has 15 amino acids. Germline-derived CDR1 and CDR2 are LNHDA and SQIVND (reference sequence). With V trimmed by 6 bases and J by 4 bases, 12 bases remained unmatched. The CDR3 reads CASSPRGRGKYEQYF. The DNA for the CDR3 is TGTGCCAGTAGCCCGAGGGGCAGGGGGAAGTACGAGCAGTACTTC.

The chain recombines TRBV4-2 with TRBJ1-6, with D possibly matching TRBD1 (6 bases). V was pared by 0 bases and J by 7 bases, with 13 bases between. This CDR3 region has 16 residues. Per the germline V gene, CDR1 is LGHNA and CDR2 is YNFKEQ. CDR3 sequence: CASSQDFGQTNSPLHF. In DNA, the CDR3 is TGTGCCAGCAGCCAAGATTTCGGACAGACAAATTCACCCCTCCACTTT.

The V gene is TRBV5-4, the J gene TRBJ1-1; D gene unclear. V lost 4 bases to trimming and J lost 4 bases, with 14 bases between them. This CDR3 contains 14 residues. Germline V gives CDR1 SGHNT, CDR2 YYREEE (reference sequence). The CDR3 sequence is CASSLHPEGTEAFF. CDR3 nucleotide sequence: TGTGCCAGCAGCCTGCACCCTGAGGGCACTGAAGCTTTCTTT.

The rearrangement links TRBV9 to TRBJ2-1, with TRBD1 matching 9 bases. This CDR3 is 14 amino acids long. Germline V gives CDR1 SGDLS, CDR2 YYNGEE. The trim removed 2 bases at V and 16 bases at J, leaving 13 bases unmatched. CDR3 region: CASSVPGQGFPLFF. The CDR3 nucleotides read TGTGCCAGCAGCGTTCCGGGACAGGGATTCCCCCTATTCTTC.

The chain joins TRBV5-1 to TRBJ1-6; D gene ambiguous. Deletions cut 2 bases from V and 5 bases from J, with 8 bases between. CDR1 and CDR2 from the germline V gene are SGHRS and YFSETQ. This CDR3 is built from 14 residues. The CDR3 sequence: CASSFGLNNSPLHF. CDR3 DNA sequence: TGCGCCAGCAGCTTTGGACTTAATAATTCACCCCTCCACTTT.

The genes are TRBV10-2 and TRBJ2-2; TRBD2 aligns across 7 bases. V was clipped by 0 bases and J by 4 bases; unmatched bases: 11. Germline lookup yields CDR1 WSHSY and CDR2 SAAADI. CDR3 length: 18 residues. The CDR3 region is CASSESAGVRQATGELFF. The CDR3 bases are TGCGCCAGCAGTGAGTCCGCGGGAGTCCGCCAAGCCACCGGGGAGCTGTTTTTT.

The chain carries TRBV28 and TRBJ1-2; tentative D call: TRBD1 (6 bases). Between the trimmed V and J ends, which lost 7 bases and 4 bases, there was a span of 19 bases. The CDR3 is 15 amino acids. Germline V gene sequence: CDR1 MDHEN, CDR2 SYDVKM. In nucleotides, the CDR3 is TGTGCCAGCACGCCCGGTGGGGGGCAGATCTATGGCTACACCTTC. This codes for CASTPGGGQIYGYTF.

This clone was seen only a few times. The chain employs TRBV6-5 and TRBJ2-2; 7 positions agree with TRBD1. The germline gives CDR1 MNHEY, CDR2 SVGAGI. This CDR3 is built from 14 residues. V lost 8 bases and J lost 4; bases outside the gene matches: 7. The CDR3 sequence is CASRQGLATGELFF. The CDR3 nucleotides are TGTGCCAGCCGACAGGGTTTGGCCACCGGGGAGCTGTTTTTT.

The CDR3: CASSPQTTGELFF. CDR3 in DNA: TGCGCCAGCAGTCCCCAGACCACCGGGGAGCTGTTTTTT. This chain uses TRBV5-1 with TRBJ2-2; D uncertain. The CDR3 covers 13 residues. Germline V CDR1 and CDR2: SGHRS, YFSETQ. V dropped 5 bases and J dropped 4 bases, with 9 bases sitting between them.

This chain joins TRBV10-3 and TRBJ2-7, with 9 bases lining up with TRBD1. Trimming removed 7 bases from V and 5 bases from J; junction bases left unmatched: 9. CDR1 and CDR2 from the germline V gene are ENHRY and SYGVKD. This CDR3 has 14 residues. Here the CDR3 reads CAITRDRDINEQYF. DNA for the CDR3: TGTGCCATCACCCGGGACAGGGATATCAACGAGCAGTACTTC.

This clone occurred a few times. The CDR3 here is CASSRSMGEQYF. The DNA of the CDR3 is TGTGCCAGCAGCCGCTCGATGGGCGAGCAGTACTTC. This chain uses TRBV6-5 with TRBJ2-7; D gene unclear. Per germline, CDR1 MNHEY and CDR2 SVGAGI. The CDR3 has 12 amino acids. Trimming took 6 bases from V and 6 from J, leaving 12 bases between them.

The chain has TRBV11-2 and TRBJ2-7; D might be TRBD2 (5 bases). Trimming left V 6 bases short and J 3 bases short, with 9 bases between. The CDR3 has 12 amino acids. Germline V gene sequence: CDR1 SGHAT, CDR2 FQNNGV. CDR3 sequence (DNA): TGTGCCAGCAGTCATAGCGTCTACGAGCAGTACTTC. This sequence encodes CASSHSVYEQYF.

This clone has a handful of counts. This rearrangement joins TRBV7-6 to TRBJ2-2; TRBD2 aligns across 15 bases. Germline CDR1 SGHVS, CDR2 FNYEAQ. The CDR3 runs to 18 residues. With V trimmed by 4 bases and J by 1 base, 4 bases remained unmatched. CDR3: CASSSPGLAGGNTGELFF. Here the CDR3 DNA reads TGTGCCAGCAGCTCGCCGGGACTAGCGGGAGGGAACACCGGGGAGCTGTTTTTT. Complete variable domain (other parts from reference TRBV7-6 and TRBJ2-2): GAGVSQSPRYKVTKRGQDVALRCDPISGHVSLYWYRQALGQGPEFLTYFNYEAQQDKSGLPNDRFSAERPEGSISTLTIQRTEQRDSAMYRCASSSPGLAGGNTGELFFGEGSRLTVL.

The chain carries TRBV6-6 and TRBJ1-4; D is perhaps TRBD1 (5 bases). The CDR3 has 14 residues. Trimming took off 7 bases at V and 7 bases at J, with 16 bases between the two ends. CDR1 is MNHNY, CDR2 SVGAGI, per germline (reference sequence). This CDR3 is CASNGTPGGEKLFF. CDR3 DNA: TGTGCCAGCAATGGGACGCCGGGCGGTGAAAAACTGTTTTTT.

A single count supports this clone. V and J are TRBV19 and TRBJ1-3; TRBD1 might be the D (5 bases). CDR1 and CDR2 from the germline V gene are LNHDA and SQIVND (reference sequence). The CDR3 sequence is 16 residues long. V dropped 7 bases and J dropped 0 bases, with 16 bases sitting between them. The CDR3, as DNA: TGTGCCAGTACGATGGGACGGACGAGCTCTGGAAACACCATATATTTT. Residues: CASTMGRTSSGNTIYF.

This rearrangement joins TRBV5-4 to TRBJ2-6, with 12 bases lining up with TRBD1. The length of the CDR3 is 17 residues. With V trimmed by 3 bases and J by 4 bases, 5 bases remained unmatched. Per the germline V gene, CDR1 is SGHNT and CDR2 is YYREEE (reference sequence). The CDR3 sequence: CASSSPGQGAGANVLTF. The CDR3 DNA follows: TGTGCCAGCAGCTCCCCGGGACAGGGGGCCGGGGCCAACGTCCTGACTTTC.

V gene TRBV15 combines with J gene TRBJ2-3, with 11 positions matching TRBD2. CDR1 is LNHNV, CDR2 YYDKDF, per germline (reference sequence). This CDR3 has 15 amino acids. V lost 0 bases and J lost 6; bases outside the gene matches: 2. The CDR3 sequence: CATSRELAGADTQYF. The CDR3 DNA reads TGTGCCACCAGCAGAGAACTAGCGGGAGCCGATACGCAGTATTTT. Filled out from reference TRBV15 and TRBJ2-3, the complete variable domain reads DAMVIQNPRYQVTQFGKPVTLSCSQTLNHNVMYWYQQKSSQAPKLLFHYYDKDFNNEADTPDNFQSRRPNTSFCFLDIRSPGLGDTAMYLCATSRELAGADTQYFGPGTRLTVL.

In its sample, this clone was seen once. The chain uses TRBV29-1 and TRBJ2-2, with D possibly TRBD1 on 5 matching bases. The CDR3 covers 14 residues. CDR1 and CDR2 from the germline V gene are SQVTM and ANQGSEA. Trimming pared 1 base from V and 4 bases from J, leaving 10 bases between. CDR3 loop: CSVEGQGSTGELFF. The CDR3 DNA sequence: TGCAGCGTTGAAGGGCAGGGTAGCACCGGGGAGCTGTTTTTT.

The chain is built from TRBV6-5 and TRBJ2-7; the match to TRBD1 covers 7 bases. Per the germline V gene, CDR1 is MNHEY and CDR2 is SVGAGI. The V segment lost 0 bases and the J segment 7 bases; nucleotides outside the gene matches: 6. This CDR3 region has 14 residues. CDR3: CASSYSEGAREQYF. In nucleotides, the CDR3 is TGTGCCAGCAGTTACTCAGAGGGGGCGCGGGAGCAGTACTTC.

The rearrangement links TRBV28 to TRBJ2-7; maybe TRBD2 (6 bases). Germline CDR1 is MDHEN and CDR2 is SYDVKM. Trimming removed 3 bases from V and 4 bases from J, with 10 bases in between. This CDR3 has 13 amino acids. The CDR3 DNA follows: TGTGCCAGCAGTTTGACTAGGGAGTACGAGCAGTACTTC. Encoded protein: CASSLTREYEQYF.

The chain combines TRBV5-1 with TRBJ2-3; TRBD1 matches at 8 bases. Unmatched junction bases numbered 10, after V lost 0 bases and J lost 4 bases. The germline V gene has CDR1 SGHRS and CDR2 YFSETQ. This CDR3 contains 17 residues. The CDR3 DNA reads TGCGCCAGCAGCTTGGAGGTCGGCAGGGGGCGGGCAGATACGCAGTATTTT. It translates to CASSLEVGRGRADTQYF.

CDR3 region: CASSLGGAAFNEQFF. Here the CDR3 DNA reads TGTGCCAGCAGCTTAGGTGGGGCCGCATTCAATGAGCAGTTCTTC. The J gene is TRBJ2-1, the V gene TRBV7-3, with a possible D match to TRBD1 (5 bases). This CDR3 contains 15 residues. The germline V gene has CDR1 SGHTA and CDR2 FQGTGA. Trimming removed 2 bases from V and 6 bases from J, with 14 bases in between.

This chain connects TRBV7-2 to TRBJ2-5; a possible D gene is TRBD2 (6 bases). The V end lost 5 bases, the J end lost 2 bases, and 24 bases lay between the germline ends. Germline lookup yields CDR1 SGHTA and CDR2 FQGNSA. The CDR3 consists of 18 residues. CDR3 sequence (DNA): TGTGCCAGCAGCGCCACCTCTGGGGGGATAGCGCCTCAAGAGACCCAGTACTTC. Amino acids: CASSATSGGIAPQETQYF.

This clone has just a few counts. This rearrangement joins TRBV10-3 to TRBJ2-7; the D call may be TRBD1 or TRBD2 (6 bases each). The CDR3 contains 11 residues. Trimming stripped 10 bases from V and 3 bases from J, with 10 bases between. Germline loops: CDR1 ENHRY, CDR2 SYGVKD. CDR3 DNA sequence: TGTGCCACGAAGGGGGGCTACGAGCAGTACTTC. It codes for CATKGGYEQYF.

V and J are TRBV5-5 and TRBJ1-1; 9 bases line up with TRBD1. The CDR3 loop spans 17 amino acids. Germline CDR1 and CDR2: SGHKS and YYEKEE (reference sequence). Unmatched junction bases numbered 16, after V lost 6 bases and J lost 4 bases. The chain's CDR3 is CASTRDVGQGYSTEAFF. The CDR3 bases are TGTGCCAGCACCCGGGATGTAGGACAGGGGTATAGCACTGAAGCTTTCTTT.

The V call is TRBV7-3, the J call TRBJ2-1; 12 bases map to TRBD2. J was trimmed by 8 bases and V by 5 bases; bases with no gene match: 7. The germline gives CDR1 SGHTA, CDR2 FQGTGA. CDR3 length: 15 residues. CDR3 DNA sequence: TGTGCCAGCAGCCGACTAGCGGGGGCGGTGGATGAGCAGTTCTTC. Translating gives CASSRLAGAVDEQFF.

V is TRBV6-1 and J is TRBJ2-7; tentative D call: TRBD1 (5 bases). The CDR3 sequence is 13 residues long. Germline-derived CDR1 and CDR2 are MNHNS and SASEGT. V was shortened by 5 bases and J by 2 bases, with 10 bases between the two germline ends. The CDR3 region has the DNA TGTGCCAGCAGTAGGGGTGAAACCTACGAGCAGTACTTC. Amino acids: CASSRGETYEQYF.

This chain links TRBV6-5 with TRBJ1-4; TRBD1 might be the D (5 bases). This CDR3 region has 14 residues. V was cut by 4 bases and J by 8 bases, with 14 bases left in between. The V gene's germline CDR1 is MNHEY and CDR2 SVGAGI. In DNA, the CDR3 is TGTGCCAGCAGTTCACGTCAGAGGGGCGAAAAACTGTTTTTT. Translating gives CASSSRQRGEKLFF.

The V gene is TRBV4-1, the J gene TRBJ1-2; no clear D. Trimming left V 0 bases short and J 4 bases short, with 12 bases between. CDR1 and CDR2 (germline): MGHRA, YSYEKL. CDR3 size: 15 residues. CDR3: CASSQDPGGSYGYTF. For the CDR3, the DNA is TGCGCCAGCAGCCAAGACCCGGGAGGGAGCTATGGCTACACCTTC.

A word on this clone: Different DNA sequences within this sample yield the same CDR3. The V and J genes are TRBV10-3 and TRBJ2-1; the D is unclear. This CDR3 has 11 amino acids. Germline lookup yields CDR1 ENHRY and CDR2 SYGVKD. V was trimmed by 3 bases and J by 6 bases, leaving 3 bases between them. CDR3 loop: CAISEGNEQFF. CDR3 coding DNA: TGTGCCATCAGTGAAGGCAATGAGCAGTTCTTC.

The chain uses TRBV28 and TRBJ1-2; unclear D gene. Per the germline V gene, CDR1 is MDHEN and CDR2 is SYDVKM. This CDR3 comprises 16 residues. V lost 7 bases and J lost 2, with 20 bases in between. CDR3 DNA sequence: TGTGCCAGCACCACCGTCCTTGGTCTTGCCAACTATGGCTACACCTTC. This sequence encodes CASTTVLGLANYGYTF.

V gene TRBV4-3 combines with J gene TRBJ1-6, with D possibly matching TRBD1 (6 bases). This CDR3 is built from 15 residues. In germline, CDR1 is LGHNA, CDR2 YSLEER. Trimming stripped 0 bases from V and 8 bases from J, with 11 bases between. The CDR3 DNA follows: TGCGCCAGCAGCCAAGAAGGGGCAGGGGATTCACCCCTCCACTTT. Residues: CASSQEGAGDSPLHF.